A selection of T cell receptor beta chains follows, all from one sample in a study of blood T cell repertoires in COVID-19. The repertoire was sequenced with immunoSEQ multiplex PCR; TCRdb's copy has only in-frame clones and lacks some. The table shows 190,000 or so clones, with over 75% occurring only once. Sequenced material: peripheral blood. Receptor source: a man aged 45 to 65 who had recovered from COVID-19. Both conserved end residues are part of each CDR3. The D gene is left open where the match is weak. A clone size is listed for some rows: how often the clone was seen (once, few, many), or a class if it is expanded.

cdr3_length j_call d_call clone_size v_call cdr3_aa cdr3_nt
15 TRBJ1-5 . . TRBV18 CASSRLGNSNQPQHF TGTGCCAGCTCACGCCTCGGTAATAGCAATCAGCCCCAGCATTTT
14 TRBJ1-3 . . TRBV18 CASSPDSFGNTIYF TGTGCCAGCTCACCCGACAGTTTTGGAAACACCATATATTTT
15 TRBJ2-1 TRBD1 few TRBV19 CASRTTGVIYNEQFF TGTGCCAGTCGGACGACAGGGGTTATATACAATGAGCAGTTCTTC
14 TRBJ2-1 . . TRBV7-8 CASSLQLGHNEQFF TGTGCCAGCAGCTTACAGTTGGGGCACAATGAGCAGTTCTTC
15 TRBJ1-1 . . TRBV19 CASSTNYRENTEAFF TGTGCCAGTAGTACTAATTACAGGGAGAACACTGAAGCTTTCTTT
15 TRBJ1-1 TRBD1 . TRBV9 CASSVRGDRGDEAFF TGTGCCAGCAGCGTGCGAGGCGACAGGGGAGATGAAGCTTTCTTT
15 TRBJ2-7 TRBD2 . TRBV6-5 CASRTSGAPLYEQYF TGTGCCAGCAGGACTAGCGGGGCCCCATTGTACGAGCAGTACTTC
13 TRBJ1-1 . . TRBV4-3 CASSQATGTEAFF TGCGCCAGCAGCCAAGCGACGGGGACTGAAGCTTTCTTT
18 TRBJ2-7 TRBD1 . TRBV3-1/TRBV3-2 CASSQDFVRGTGWDEQYF TGTGCCAGCAGCCAAGATTTCGTAAGGGGGACAGGTTGGGACGAGCAGTACTTC
18 TRBJ2-7 . . TRBV14 CASSQKALLRQNSYEQYF TGTGCCAGCAGCCAGAAGGCCCTTTTGAGACAGAACTCCTACGAGCAGTACTTC
19 TRBJ2-3 TRBD2 . TRBV4-1 CASSQDQSSGRDREDTQYF TGCGCCAGCAGCCAAGATCAGAGTAGCGGGAGGGACCGGGAAGATACGCAGTATTTT
15 TRBJ2-1 TRBD2 . TRBV30 CAWSRGRALGNEQFF TGTGCCTGGAGTCGCGGGAGGGCCCTTGGCAATGAGCAGTTCTTC
13 TRBJ1-2 . . TRBV12-5 CASGLDTQEGYTF TGTGCTAGTGGTTTGGATACACAGGAGGGCTACACCTTC
12 TRBJ1-1 TRBD1 . TRBV5-6 CASSPTGAEAFF TGTGCCAGCAGCCCTACAGGGGCTGAAGCTTTCTTT
17 TRBJ2-3 TRBD2 . TRBV5-1 CASSVELAGSSTDTQYF TGCGCCAGCAGCGTAGAACTAGCGGGCTCTAGCACAGATACGCAGTATTTT
17 TRBJ2-3 TRBD2 . TRBV5-1 CASSLDSAGGSTDTQYF TGCGCCAGCAGCTTGGACTCCGCGGGAGGAAGCACAGATACGCAGTATTTT
13 TRBJ2-4 . . TRBV7-6 CASSSSRGNIQYF TGTGCCAGCAGCTCATCCAGGGGAAACATTCAGTACTTC
14 TRBJ2-7 TRBD1 . TRBV28 CASNSAGGNGEQYF TGTGCCAGCAATTCGGCAGGGGGTAATGGGGAGCAGTACTTC